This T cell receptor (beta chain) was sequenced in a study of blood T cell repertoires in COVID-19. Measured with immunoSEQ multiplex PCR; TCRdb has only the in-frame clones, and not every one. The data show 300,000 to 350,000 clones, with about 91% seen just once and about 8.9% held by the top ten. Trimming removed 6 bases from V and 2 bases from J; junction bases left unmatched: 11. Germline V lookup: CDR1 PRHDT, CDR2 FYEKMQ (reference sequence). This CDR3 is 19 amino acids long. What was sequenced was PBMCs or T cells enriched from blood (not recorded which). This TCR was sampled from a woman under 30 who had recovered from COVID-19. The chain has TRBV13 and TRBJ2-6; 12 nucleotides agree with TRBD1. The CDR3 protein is CASSLTPGTGGPGANVLTF. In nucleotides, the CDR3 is TGTGCCAGCAGTCTGACCCCCGGGACAGGGGGCCCTGGGGCCAACGTCCTGACTTTC. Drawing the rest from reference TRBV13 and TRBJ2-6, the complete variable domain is AAGVIQSPRHLIKEKRETATLKCYPIPRHDTVYWYQQGPGQDPQFLISFYEKMQSDKGSIPDRFSAQQFSDYHSELNMSSLELGDSALYFCASSLTPGTGGPGANVLTFGAGSRLTVL.